This TCR beta chain was documented in a study of T cells after yellow fever vaccination. CDR1 is SGHTA, CDR2 FQGTGA, per germline. The CDR3 is 13 amino acids. V shed 4 bases and J shed 3 bases, with 9 bases lying between them. TCRdb ran MiXCR on the 5' RACE reads and lists one entry per CDR3 protein. The table has some 340,000 distinct CDR3 sequences, about 11% seen once. This clonotype was seen ten or more times. This sequence originates from a man aged 18 to 30 who received the YFV17D yellow fever vaccine. V usage is TRBV7-3 and J usage is TRBJ1-1, with D maybe TRBD1 (5 bases). This specimen was CD4+ T cells sorted from PBMCs, taken 45 days after the yellow fever booster vaccination. Here the CDR3 reads CASSSQGDTEAFF. For the CDR3, the DNA is TGTGCCAGCAGCTCCCAAGGGGACACTGAAGCTTTCTTT.